This record concerns one TCR beta chain sequence. The clone's antigen remains unknown. There are no base qualities to consult, and no much larger clone falls within one base. The treatment or condition label of this sample denotes: allogeneic hematopoietic cell transplantation with graft depleted of TCRalphabeta T cells and CD19 B cells. Transplant recipients were children who received TCRalphabeta/CD19-depleted allogeneic hematopoietic cell grafts. The record originates from a study of T-cell reconstitution after alpha-beta-depleted transplantation in children (dated by TCRdb to about 2016). Study-wide context: Using TCR repertoire profiling, the study followed T-cell immune reconstitution in a quantitative way in children after TCRalphabeta/CD19-depleted allogeneic hematopoietic cell transplantation.

Reading from cysteine to phenylalanine, the CDR3 counts 13 amino acids. The only DNA kept is the CDR3, 39 bases in frame from the first base. V is pared back by 6 bases and J by 2 bases, with 10 bases lying between the germline termini. The germline V gene specifies MNHEY as CDR1 and SVGEGT as CDR2. Library preparation used PCR. Reads for this sample came from an Illumina HiSeq 2500. TCR libraries were prepared with molecular barcoding, using unique molecular identifiers to normalize TCRbeta repertoire quantification. Using fastp at Q25 and MiXCR, TCRdb reprocessed the public reads and kept productive beta chains. Merged by CDR3 protein, the rows form single entries marked with the most common genes and DNA. The sample table lists about 580,000 distinct CDR3 sequences, 20% to 25% of them with a count of one. The ten top clones hold around 14% of the sample. The paper's findings and limits, for the study overall: About two months after transplant, the apparently early recovery of alphabetaT-cell counts reportedly depended on just several hundred clones that had expanded rapidly and came from non-depleted graft cells. Hyperexpanded clone frequencies declined over subsequent months; after one year, T-cell counts and TCRbeta diversity were mostly attributed to newly produced T cells. In some patients, the high TCRbeta diversity seen at day 60 was put down to recipient T cells and intrathymic progenitors that had survived conditioning.

This chain joins TRBV6-2 or TRBV6-3 to TRBJ1-2, with TRBD1 tentatively as D gene (6 bases match). This receptor was taken from a boy in the first two years of life who had a stem cell transplant for acute myeloid leukemia, so the T cells may come from the graft donor. The starting material was PBMCs, mostly from graft donor cells, obtained 360 days after TCRalphabeta/CD19-depleted stem cell transplant. The CDR3: CASRLDRNYGYTF. Read as DNA, the sequence is TGTGCCAGCAGACTGGACAGAAACTATGGCTACACCTTC.